This TCR beta chain appears in the sequencing data of a study of beta chain features in type 1 diabetes (dated by TCRdb to between 2018 and 2020). About the investigation overall: Mean age, gender distribution, total cell number and subset yield were not different between patients and healthy donors. A total of about 110 million sorted cells were examined across all samples, and the number of cells per subset was strongly correlated with RNA yield. The study compared the TCRB repertoires of sorted circulating CD4+ T cell subsets in recently diagnosed type 1 diabetes patients with those in matched healthy donors. Naive and central memory subsets were obtained from all 30 or so donors, but regulatory and stem cell-like memory subsets were isolated from only 8 patients and roughly 8 healthy donors. The full study reports these points: Only small numbers of individuals were included in the HLA sub-analyses, which left unresolved whether HLA type had any influence on TCRB rearrangement. Naive, central memory and regulatory TCRB repertoires appeared more similar among patients than among healthy donors. In all four CD4+ subsets, TCRB CDR3 length was moderately but significantly shorter in type 1 diabetes patients. At VDJ recombination sites, patients with type 1 diabetes made fewer insertions and deleted more nucleotides, a pattern implying thymic rearrangement abnormalities. Because cDNA rather than genomic DNA was sequenced, highly expressing activated cells could have been over-represented, although no difference in activation and CD3 levels was found between groups. PCR may preferentially amplify shorter templates, but because patient and control samples were amplified and corrected together, any resulting skew would affect both groups equally.

Each donor gave one peripheral blood draw, around 100 mL on average, collected into heparinised tubes. A BD FACSAria II and a panel including CD45RO, CCR7, CD25, CD127, CD95 and CD27 were used to sort naive, central memory, regulatory and stem cell-like memory CD4+ T cells. A purity above 98% was achieved for all sorted populations. PBMCs were separated immediately by Lymphoprep density gradient centrifugation and were stained directly, without being cultured. So that batch effects would be minimized, each experiment stained and sorted samples in pairs, pairing one healthy donor with one patient. V loses 3 bases at its end and J loses 6 bases; junction bases beyond the gene matches: 7. The germline V gene provides CDR1 SGHRS and CDR2 YFSETQ. The CDR3 numbers 15 residues from cysteine through phenylalanine. Of the read, only the CDR3 DNA is kept; its 45 bases are in frame from base 1. In the case of this clone: Its antigen specificity is not known. No much larger clonotype is one base removed from it; base qualities were not supplied.

All of the isolated RNA was reverse transcribed with the High Capacity cDNA Reverse Transcription Kit, so expressed TCRB transcripts were sequenced. Naive, central memory and regulatory T cell samples underwent deep immunoSEQ sequencing, averaging about 3.57 million total reads per sample. Sorted cells were lysed in RLT buffer, and RNA was extracted using DNase-treated RNeasy Micro or Mini kits according to cell number. Each cell subset was processed separately to prevent cross-contamination, with patient and healthy donor samples processed together. The immunoSEQ multiplex PCR was used to amplify TCRB sequences from cDNA, yielding 87-bp fragments that span the CDR3 region. Sequencing of the amplicons was done on the Illumina HiSeq platform. The authors processed their data as follows. PCR bias was corrected computationally using synthetic template baselines, and reads within Hamming distance 2 were collapsed, with unmergeable singletons discarded. Reads were aligned against IMGT to assign V, D and J genes, CDR3 length and insertions or deletions at six rearrangement sites. Within each subset, clonotype counts were normalized to sorted cell number, and only after that were true diversity and Gini coefficients computed with the tcR R package. The overlap coefficient, calculated on TCRB nucleotide sequences, was used to quantify repertoire sharing. Imported from immuneACCESS, the table was reduced by TCRdb to in-frame sequences with V and J called. These copies leave out some clones; in studies compared against another copy, an unresolved V gene accounts for under half, and the cause of the remainder is not known. Clone size and V and J calls were adopted from that table, with D and trimming inferred from the DNA. Here the sample has 130,000 to 150,000 clones; roughly 48% occur a single time. Approximately 0.4% of the sample belongs to the ten largest clones.

The material sequenced was Tregs from blood. The cell subset or site label, read with the paper, signifies: regulatory CD4+ T cells. The origin of this receptor is a man between 18 and 29 years old in good health. The sequence is built from TRBV5-1 and TRBJ1-1, with 11 bases matching TRBD1. The CDR3 is CASSWGQGVKAEAFF. The bases are TGCGCCAGCAGCTGGGGACAGGGGGTAAAGGCTGAAGCTTTCTTT.